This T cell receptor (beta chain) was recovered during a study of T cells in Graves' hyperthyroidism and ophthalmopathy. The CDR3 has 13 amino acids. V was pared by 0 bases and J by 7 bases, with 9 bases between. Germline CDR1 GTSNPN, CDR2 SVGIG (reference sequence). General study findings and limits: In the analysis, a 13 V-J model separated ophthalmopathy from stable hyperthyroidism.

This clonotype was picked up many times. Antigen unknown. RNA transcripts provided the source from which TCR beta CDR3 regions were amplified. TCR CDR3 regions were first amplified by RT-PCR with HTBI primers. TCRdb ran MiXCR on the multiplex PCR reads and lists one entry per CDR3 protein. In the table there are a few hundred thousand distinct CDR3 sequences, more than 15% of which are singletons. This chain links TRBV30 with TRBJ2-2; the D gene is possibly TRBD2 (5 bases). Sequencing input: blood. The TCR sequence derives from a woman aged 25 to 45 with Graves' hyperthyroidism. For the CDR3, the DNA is TGTGCCTGGAGTGTGAGCCGGGGCGGGGAGCTGTTTTTT. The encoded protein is CAWSVSRGGELFF.